This T cell receptor beta chain was identified in a study of blood T cell repertoires in COVID-19. Sequenced by immunoSEQ multiplex PCR; TCRdb stores in-frame clones only, minus some. Found here are around 110,000 clones, less than 90% of them singletons; the top ten hold over 4%. The CDR3 spans 15 residues. The germline gives CDR1 SGHTA, CDR2 FQGNSA. Trimming at V came to 5 bases and at J to 2 bases, leaving 6 bases not matched to a gene. This chain uses TRBV7-2 with TRBJ1-2, with 9 bases identical to TRBD1. Sequenced: peripheral blood. This TCR came from a human donor in a cohort sampled during active COVID-19. The CDR3 DNA follows: TGTGCCAGCAGCACGGGACAGGGAATCAACTATGGCTACACCTTC. Its protein product is CASSTGQGINYGYTF.